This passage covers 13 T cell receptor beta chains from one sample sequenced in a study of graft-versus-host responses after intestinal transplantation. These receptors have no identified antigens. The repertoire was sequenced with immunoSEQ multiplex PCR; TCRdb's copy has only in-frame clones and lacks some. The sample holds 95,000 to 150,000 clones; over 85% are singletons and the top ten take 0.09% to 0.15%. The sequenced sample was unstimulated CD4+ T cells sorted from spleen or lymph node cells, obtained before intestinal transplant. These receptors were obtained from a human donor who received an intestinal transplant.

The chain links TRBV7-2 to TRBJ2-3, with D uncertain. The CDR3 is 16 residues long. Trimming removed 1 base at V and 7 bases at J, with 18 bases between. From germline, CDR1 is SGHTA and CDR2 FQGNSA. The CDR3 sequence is CASSLDGLLITNTQYF. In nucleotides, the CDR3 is TGTGCCAGCAGCTTAGACGGCCTACTTATAACAAATACGCAGTATTTT.

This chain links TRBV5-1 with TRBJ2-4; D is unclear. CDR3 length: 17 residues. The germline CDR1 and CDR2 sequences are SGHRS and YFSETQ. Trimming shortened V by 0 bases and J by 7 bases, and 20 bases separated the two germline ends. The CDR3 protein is CASSLDAYPNPMNIQYF. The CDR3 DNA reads TGCGCCAGCAGCTTGGATGCCTACCCAAATCCTATGAACATTCAGTACTTC.

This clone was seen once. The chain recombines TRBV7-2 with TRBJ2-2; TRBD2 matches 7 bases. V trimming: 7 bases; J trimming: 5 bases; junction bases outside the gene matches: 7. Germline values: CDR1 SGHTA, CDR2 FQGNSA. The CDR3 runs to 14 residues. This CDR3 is CASKGGRWTGELFF. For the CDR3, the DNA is TGTGCCAGCAAGGGCGGGAGATGGACCGGGGAGCTGTTTTTT.

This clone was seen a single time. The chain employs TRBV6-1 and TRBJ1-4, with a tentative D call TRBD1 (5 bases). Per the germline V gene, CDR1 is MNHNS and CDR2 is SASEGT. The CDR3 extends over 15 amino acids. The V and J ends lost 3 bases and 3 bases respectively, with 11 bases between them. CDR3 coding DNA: TGTGCCAGCAGTGAGTTTACAGGTTCTAATGAAAAACTGTTTTTT. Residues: CASSEFTGSNEKLFF.

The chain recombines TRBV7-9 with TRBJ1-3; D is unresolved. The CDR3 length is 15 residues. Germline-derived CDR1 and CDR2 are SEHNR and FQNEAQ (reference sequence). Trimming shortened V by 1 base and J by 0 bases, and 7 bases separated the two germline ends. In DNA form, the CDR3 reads TGTGCCAGCAGCTTAGGAATCAGCTCTGGAAACACCATATATTTT. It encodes CASSLGISSGNTIYF.

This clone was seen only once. DNA for the CDR3: TGTGCCAGCAGTGACCGACACTCCCTCCAGTACTTC. This translates into CASSDRHSLQYF. The rearrangement joins TRBV6-1 to TRBJ2-5, with D uncertain. V lost 3 bases, J lost 10 bases, and 12 bases lay in between. The length of the CDR3 is 12 residues. The germline CDR1 and CDR2 sequences are MNHNS and SASEGT.

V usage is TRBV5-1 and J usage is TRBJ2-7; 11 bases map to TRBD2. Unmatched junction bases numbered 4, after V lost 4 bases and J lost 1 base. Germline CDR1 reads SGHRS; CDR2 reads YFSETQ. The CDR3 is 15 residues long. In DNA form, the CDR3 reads TGCGCCAGCAGCACCACTAGCGGGAGTTCCTACGAGCAGTACTTC. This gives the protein CASSTTSGSSYEQYF.

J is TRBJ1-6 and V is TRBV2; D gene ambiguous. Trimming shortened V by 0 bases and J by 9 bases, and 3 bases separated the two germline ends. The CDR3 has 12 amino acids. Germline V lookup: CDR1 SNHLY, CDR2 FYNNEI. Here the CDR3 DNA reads TGTGCCAGCAGTGAAGCATTTTCACCCCTCCACTTT. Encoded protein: CASSEAFSPLHF.

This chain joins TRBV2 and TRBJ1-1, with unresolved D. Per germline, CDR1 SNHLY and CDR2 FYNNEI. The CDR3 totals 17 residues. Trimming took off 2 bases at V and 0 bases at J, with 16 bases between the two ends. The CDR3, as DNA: TGTGCCAGCAGTGAACCCCGACGGCACAATATGAACACTGAAGCTTTCTTT. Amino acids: CASSEPRRHNMNTEAFF. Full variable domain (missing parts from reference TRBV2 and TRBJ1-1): EPEVTQTPSHQVTQMGQEVILRCVPISNHLYFYWYRQILGQKVEFLVSFYNNEISEKSEIFDDQFSVERPDGSNFTLKIRSTKLEDSAMYFCASSEPRRHNMNTEAFFGQGTRLTVV.

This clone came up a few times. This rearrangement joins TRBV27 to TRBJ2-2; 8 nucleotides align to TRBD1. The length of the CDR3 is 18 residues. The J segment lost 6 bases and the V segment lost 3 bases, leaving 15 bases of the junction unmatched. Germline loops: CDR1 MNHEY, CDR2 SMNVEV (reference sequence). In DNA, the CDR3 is TGTGCCAGCAGTTTCAAGTATTCCAGGACAGGGTCGGCCGGGGAGCTGTTTTTT. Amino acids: CASSFKYSRTGSAGELFF.

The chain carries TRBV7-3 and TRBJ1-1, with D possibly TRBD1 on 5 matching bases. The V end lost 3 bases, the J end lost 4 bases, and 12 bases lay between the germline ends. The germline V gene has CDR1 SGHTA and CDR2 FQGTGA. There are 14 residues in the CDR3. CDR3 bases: TGTGCCAGCAGCTTTGACAGCGCGGGCACTGAAGCTTTCTTT. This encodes CASSFDSAGTEAFF.

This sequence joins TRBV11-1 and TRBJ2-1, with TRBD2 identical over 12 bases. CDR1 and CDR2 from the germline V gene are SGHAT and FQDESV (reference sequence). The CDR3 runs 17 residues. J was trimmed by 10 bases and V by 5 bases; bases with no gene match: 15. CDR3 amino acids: CASSLVLAGGLLGEQFF. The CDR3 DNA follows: TGTGCCAGCAGCCTTGTACTAGCGGGAGGTTTGTTGGGCGAGCAGTTCTTC.

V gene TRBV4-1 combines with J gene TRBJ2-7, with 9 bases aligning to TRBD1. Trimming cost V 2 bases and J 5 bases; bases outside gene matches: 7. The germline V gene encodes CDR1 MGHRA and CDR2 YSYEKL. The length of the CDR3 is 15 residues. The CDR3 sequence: CASSQSRTGAHEQYF. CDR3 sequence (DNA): TGCGCCAGCAGCCAATCCCGGACAGGGGCCCACGAGCAGTACTTC.